The T cell receptor beta chain described here comes from a study of Ad26.COV2.S vaccination and SARS-CoV-2 variants. Study at large: Into the muscle, Ad26.COV2.S was dosed once or twice, 56 days apart.

Method: immunoSEQ multiplex PCR; TCRdb's copy keeps in-frame clones and lacks some. The data show around 500,000 clones, approximately 90% seen once. Treatment described: roughly 20 received Ad26.COV2.S at low or high dose, single or two shots; 5 received placebo; per-sample allocation not given. Sampling was performed 63 days after the first vaccine or placebo injection. Recruitment in Boston yielded a donor of adult age, 18-55 years. The study's findings and limits: Vaccine recipients had higher spike-specific TCR breadth than placebo recipients.

The germline V and J ends were trimmed by 6 bases and 0 bases, with 12 bases remaining between them. This CDR3 is 15 amino acids long. Germline V gene data show CDR1 as SGHDN and CDR2 as FVKESK. On this clone itself: Its cognate antigen is unknown.

This TCR was sampled from a person between 18 and 65 years old who received the Ad26.COV2.S COVID-19 vaccine or a placebo. This material consisted of peripheral blood, taken in a trial of Ad26.COV2.S vaccine versus placebo. This chain connects TRBV14 to TRBJ1-3; D is unresolved. The CDR3 loop is CASRRTGVSGNTIYF. The CDR3 nucleotides read TGTGCCAGCAGACGGACGGGAGTCTCTGGAAACACCATATATTTT. The variable domain in full, completed from reference TRBV14 and TRBJ1-3, reads EAGVTQFPSHSVIEKGQTVTLRCDPISGHDNLYWYRRVMGKEIKFLLHFVKESKQDESGMPNNRFLAERTGGTYSTLKVQPAELEDSGVYFCASRRTGVSGNTIYFGEGSWLTVV.